Below, 24 T cell receptor beta chains from the same sample are listed, as sequenced in a study of cytomegalovirus exposure and HLA in healthy donors. PCR employed 60 Vbeta and 13 Jbeta primers. Produced via immunoSEQ multiplex PCR; TCRdb's table is partial and in-frame only. The sample totals 70,000 to 80,000 clones. Input material: PBMCs. The receptors shown here come from a man in his forties in good health and CMV-seronegative.

This sequence joins TRBV25-1 and TRBJ2-7; tentatively, D is TRBD1 (6 bases). Germline assignment: CDR1 MGHDK and CDR2 SYGVNS. The CDR3 sequence is 12 residues long. Trimming cost V 7 bases and J 4 bases, with 11 bases left between them. The CDR3 nucleotides are TGTGCCAGCAACCAGGACAGTTACGAGCAGTACTTC. Translation gives CASNQDSYEQYF.

The chain is built from TRBV19 and TRBJ1-2, with TRBD1 identical over 9 bases. With V trimmed by 10 bases and J by 2 bases, 8 bases remained unmatched. Germline V gene lookup returns CDR1 LNHDA and CDR2 SQIVND (reference sequence). This CDR3 has 14 residues. As DNA, the CDR3 is TGTGCCACTTCAGGACAGGGGAAGAACTATGGCTACACCTTC. This gives the protein CATSGQGKNYGYTF. The variable domain in full, with the rest retrieved from reference TRBV19 and TRBJ1-2, is DGGITQSPKYLFRKEGQNVTLSCEQNLNHDAMYWYRQDPGQGLRLIYYSQIVNDFQKGDIAEGYSVSREKKESFPLTVTSAQKNPTAFYLCATSGQGKNYGYTFGSGTRLTVV.

The genes are TRBV7-9 and TRBJ2-7; 8 bases line up with TRBD2. V lost 3 bases and J lost 6; bases outside the gene matches: 4. The CDR3 runs to 13 residues. Germline V gene lookup returns CDR1 SEHNR and CDR2 FQNEAQ (reference sequence). The CDR3 bases are TGTGCCAGCAGCTTCCCGGCGGGGGGCGAGCAGTACTTC. Translated: CASSFPAGGEQYF.

The genes are TRBV19 and TRBJ2-4, with 7 bases matching TRBD1. After removal of 4 bases from V and 0 bases from J, the junction contained 6 bases not matched to a gene. The CDR3 contains 16 residues. Germline loops: CDR1 LNHDA, CDR2 SQIVND (reference sequence). The CDR3 reads CASSTTGEGAKNIQYF. CDR3 DNA: TGTGCCAGTAGTACAACAGGGGAAGGAGCCAAAAACATTCAGTACTTC.

The chain couples TRBV7-2 to TRBJ2-2, with 9 bases lining up with TRBD1. CDR1 is SGHTA, CDR2 FQGNSA, per germline. Trimming at V came to 0 bases and at J to 7 bases, leaving 6 bases not matched to a gene. There are 16 residues in the CDR3. The chain's CDR3 is CASSLAQGAGNGELFF. In nucleotides, the CDR3 is TGTGCCAGCAGCTTAGCACAGGGGGCGGGTAACGGGGAGCTGTTTTTT. Full variable domain (remainder filled in from reference TRBV7-2 and TRBJ2-2): GAGVSQSPSNKVTEKGKDVELRCDPISGHTALYWYRQSLGQGLEFLIYFQGNSAPDKSGLPSDRFSAERTGGSVSTLTIQRTQQEDSAVYLCASSLAQGAGNGELFFGEGSRLTVL.

The chain uses TRBV19 and TRBJ1-2; perhaps TRBD1 as D (6 bases). The CDR3 extends over 13 amino acids. From germline, CDR1 is LNHDA and CDR2 SQIVND (reference sequence). The V end lost 11 bases, the J end lost 4 bases, and 17 bases lay between the germline ends. CDR3 sequence: CAPPPRTVYGYTF. The CDR3 coding sequence is TGTGCCCCTCCACCCCGGACAGTCTATGGCTACACCTTC. Full variable domain (remainder filled in from reference TRBV19 and TRBJ1-2): DGGITQSPKYLFRKEGQNVTLSCEQNLNHDAMYWYRQDPGQGLRLIYYSQIVNDFQKGDIAEGYSVSREKKESFPLTVTSAQKNPTAFYLCAPPPRTVYGYTFGSGTRLTVV.

The CDR3 nucleotides read TGTGCCAGCAGCCCTCCGGTCTCTGGAAACACCATATATTTT. This codes for CASSPPVSGNTIYF. This rearrangement joins TRBV9 to TRBJ1-3; no definite D call. CDR3 length: 14 residues. V lost 4 bases and J 0 bases, leaving 8 bases between the germline ends. Germline V gene sequence: CDR1 SGDLS, CDR2 YYNGEE. Full variable domain (missing parts from reference TRBV9 and TRBJ1-3): DSGVTQTPKHLITATGQRVTLRCSPRSGDLSVYWYQQSLDQGLQFLIQYYNGEERAKGNILERFSAQQFPDLHSELNLSSLELGDSALYFCASSPPVSGNTIYFGEGSWLTVV.

The chain employs TRBV11-1 and TRBJ2-7, with D perhaps TRBD1 (6 bases). This CDR3 has 13 amino acids. Trimming pared 4 bases from V and 7 bases from J, leaving 14 bases between. Germline CDR1 SGHAT, CDR2 FQDESV (reference sequence). This CDR3 reads CASSSRDKEEQYF. The CDR3 DNA sequence: TGTGCCAGCAGCTCCCGGGACAAAGAGGAGCAGTACTTC.

V is TRBV19 and J is TRBJ1-1, with D perhaps matching TRBD1 (6 bases). Deletions cut 5 bases from V and 3 bases from J, with 10 bases between. The CDR3 extends over 13 amino acids. CDR1 LNHDA and CDR2 SQIVND come from the germline V gene (reference sequence). The CDR3 DNA sequence: TGTGCCAGTAGTCCGAACAGGGACACTGAAGCTTTCTTT. It encodes CASSPNRDTEAFF. The variable domain in full, completed from reference TRBV19 and TRBJ1-1, reads DGGITQSPKYLFRKEGQNVTLSCEQNLNHDAMYWYRQDPGQGLRLIYYSQIVNDFQKGDIAEGYSVSREKKESFPLTVTSAQKNPTAFYLCASSPNRDTEAFFGQGTRLTVV.

This chain connects TRBV18 to TRBJ2-3, with 9 bases lining up with TRBD2. Germline lookup yields CDR1 KGHSH and CDR2 LQKENI. V lost 3 bases, J lost 3 bases, and 4 bases stayed unmatched. The CDR3 totals 15 residues. The CDR3 DNA is TGTGCCAGCTCACCCGTTAGCGGGGGTACAGATACGCAGTATTTT. This codes for CASSPVSGGTDTQYF.

The chain carries TRBV6-6 and TRBJ2-7, with TRBD2 matching 7 bases. Germline V gene data show CDR1 as MNHNY and CDR2 as SVGAGI (reference sequence). The CDR3 is 14 amino acids. Losses at the gene ends were 8 bases for V and 4 bases for J; bases not matched to a gene: 11. The CDR3 nucleotides read TGTGCCAGCGGAACGGGGGGTTCCAATTACGAGCAGTACTTC. The encoded protein is CASGTGGSNYEQYF.

The rearrangement links TRBV6-5 to TRBJ2-5, with 10 positions matching TRBD2. The CDR3 loop spans 15 amino acids. In germline, CDR1 is MNHEY, CDR2 SVGAGI. Trimming at V came to 7 bases and at J to 5 bases, leaving 10 bases not matched to a gene. The CDR3 protein is CASTPLAGEVETQYF. CDR3 DNA sequence: TGTGCCAGCACCCCCCTAGCGGGGGAGGTGGAGACCCAGTACTTC.

The chain uses TRBV27 and TRBJ1-2; a weak D match, TRBD1 (6 bases). Trimming took 5 bases from V and 5 from J, leaving 15 bases between them. Germline CDR1 is MNHEY and CDR2 is SMNVEV (reference sequence). This CDR3 has 14 residues. Here the CDR3 reads CASSPDGGQYGYTF. CDR3 DNA sequence: TGTGCCAGCAGTCCCGACGGGGGGCAGTATGGCTACACCTTC.

The chain combines TRBV9 with TRBJ1-3, with D uncertain. The CDR3 is 14 residues long. Germline V CDR1 and CDR2: SGDLS, YYNGEE. Trimming took 4 bases from V and 0 from J, leaving 8 bases between them. CDR3 in amino acids: CASSPEVSGNTIYF. The CDR3 DNA reads as TGTGCCAGCAGCCCCGAGGTCTCTGGAAACACCATATATTTT.

The chain joins TRBV4-2 to TRBJ2-4, with 8 bases lining up with TRBD1. This CDR3 spans 15 amino acids. Trimming at V came to 4 bases and at J to 6 bases, leaving 8 bases not matched to a gene. Looked up from germline, CDR1 is LGHNA and CDR2 is YNFKEQ. The CDR3 here is CASSPPGGSGNIQYF. As DNA, the CDR3 is TGTGCCAGCAGCCCGCCAGGGGGCTCTGGAAACATTCAGTACTTC.

The rearrangement joins TRBV2 to TRBJ1-5, with 8 nucleotides matching TRBD1. Per the germline V gene, CDR1 is SNHLY and CDR2 is FYNNEI. This CDR3 is built from 17 residues. V was clipped by 1 base and J by 6 bases; unmatched bases: 11. The chain's CDR3 is CASSEGQGAEVGQPQHF. Written as DNA, the CDR3 is TGTGCCAGCAGTGAAGGCCAGGGGGCTGAAGTTGGTCAGCCCCAGCATTTT.

The genes are TRBV29-1 and TRBJ1-3, with unresolved D. Trimming cost V 7 bases and J 0 bases, with 7 bases left between them. The CDR3 length is 12 residues. Germline CDR1 is SQVTM and CDR2 is ANQGSEA. The CDR3 DNA follows: TGCAGCGCGGGAAGCTCTGGAAACACCATATATTTT. Translated: CSAGSSGNTIYF. The complete variable domain, with remaining parts taken from reference TRBV29-1 and TRBJ1-3, reads SAVISQKPSRDICQRGTSLTIQCQVDSQVTMMFWYRQQPGQSLTLIATANQGSEATYESGFVIDKFPISRPNLTFSTLTVSNMSPEDSSIYLCSAGSSGNTIYFGEGSWLTVV.

The V and J genes are TRBV7-9 and TRBJ1-1; TRBD1 matches at 9 bases. This CDR3 region has 15 residues. Trimming at V came to 5 bases and at J to 6 bases, leaving 10 bases not matched to a gene. CDR1 and CDR2 from the germline V gene are SEHNR and FQNEAQ (reference sequence). The CDR3 nucleotides read TGTGCCAGCAGCGAAACCTTGGACAGGGGCTCTGAAGCTTTCTTT. It translates to CASSETLDRGSEAFF. The full variable domain, rest sourced from reference TRBV7-9 and TRBJ1-1, is DTGVSQNPRHKITKRGQNVTFRCDPISEHNRLYWYRQTLGQGPEFLTYFQNEAQLEKSRLLSDRFSAERPKGSFSTLEIQRTEQGDSAMYLCASSETLDRGSEAFFGQGTRLTVV.

The rearrangement joins TRBV4-1 to TRBJ1-2; tentative D call: TRBD1 (6 bases). In germline, CDR1 is MGHRA, CDR2 YSYEKL. V lost 1 base and J 3 bases, leaving 15 bases between the germline ends. This CDR3 is 16 amino acids long. The CDR3 protein is CASSQAGGDAYYGYTF. The CDR3 nucleotides are TGCGCCAGCAGCCAAGCTGGGGGCGACGCCTACTATGGCTACACCTTC.

J is TRBJ2-5 and V is TRBV5-1; possibly TRBD2 for D (6 bases). V gave up 9 bases and J gave up 1 base, with 19 bases separating them. The CDR3 runs 15 residues. Per germline, CDR1 SGHRS and CDR2 YFSETQ. CDR3 amino acids: CATQRNAGSQETQYF. The CDR3 nucleotides read TGCGCCACCCAAAGAAACGCGGGGTCCCAAGAGACCCAGTACTTC. The full variable domain, in which reference TRBV5-1 and TRBJ2-5 provide the parts outside the CDR3, is KAGVTQTPRYLIKTRGQQVTLSCSPISGHRSVSWYQQTPGQGLQFLFEYFSETQRNKGNFPGRFSGRQFSNSRSEMNVSTLELGDSALYLCATQRNAGSQETQYFGPGTRLLVL.

This chain joins TRBV4-1 and TRBJ2-7; maybe TRBD1 (6 bases). Germline CDR1 reads MGHRA; CDR2 reads YSYEKL. The CDR3 covers 17 residues. Trimming removed 1 base at V and 6 bases at J, with 22 bases between. DNA for the CDR3: TGCGCCAGCAGCCAAGCCCTCGACCGGGACATCCGCTCCGAGCAGTACTTC. It encodes CASSQALDRDIRSEQYF.

The gene calls are TRBV11-2 and TRBJ1-6, with TRBD1 identical over 7 bases. Germline-derived CDR1 and CDR2 are SGHAT and FQNNGV. The ends lost 5 bases at V and 4 bases at J; junction bases unmatched: 5. The CDR3 covers 15 residues. The DNA for the CDR3 is TGTGCCAGCAGCCTCCGGGACAGTTATAATTCACCCCTCCACTTT. It encodes CASSLRDSYNSPLHF.

V gene TRBV30 combines with J gene TRBJ1-2, with D possibly being TRBD1 (5 bases). This CDR3 is built from 15 residues. Between the trimmed V and J ends, which lost 2 bases and 4 bases, there was a span of 17 bases. Germline assignment: CDR1 GTSNPN and CDR2 SVGIG (reference sequence). The CDR3 is CAWSPQIGVLYGYTF. In DNA, the CDR3 is TGTGCCTGGAGTCCCCAAATAGGGGTCCTCTATGGCTACACCTTC.

The genes are TRBV6-1 and TRBJ1-2; TRBD1 matches at 7 bases. This CDR3 has 15 residues. Per germline, CDR1 MNHNS and CDR2 SASEGT. V was pared by 4 bases and J by 0 bases, with 5 bases of the junction left unmatched. The CDR3 DNA reads as TGTGCCAGCAGTGTGACGGACAGGACTAACTATGGCTACACCTTC. Translated: CASSVTDRTNYGYTF.